The 17 T cell receptor beta chains listed next were all sequenced from one sample in a study of memory CD4+ T cells and cytomegalovirus serostatus. Single viable CD3+CD4+CD8-CD45RO+ cells were sorted as the memory CD4+ T cells. Method: immunoSEQ multiplex PCR; TCRdb's copy keeps in-frame clones and lacks some. The sample holds about 61,000 clones; approximately 78% are singletons and the top ten take about 0.88%. Sequenced material: memory CD4+ T cells from blood. The receptors shown here come from an adult in good health and CMV-seronegative.

The chain combines TRBV7-8 with TRBJ1-5, with 9 nucleotides matching TRBD1. This CDR3 has 15 amino acids. The V gene end was trimmed by 4 bases and the J gene end by 9 bases; junction bases not matched to a gene: 10. Germline loops: CDR1 SGHVS, CDR2 FQNEAQ. DNA for the CDR3: TGTGCCAGCAGCTCCGACAGGGGGGCCTTAGGGCCCCAGCATTTT. This gives the protein CASSSDRGALGPQHF.

The CDR3 spells CASSRSGSSYEQYF. CDR3 DNA: TGTGCCAGCAGCCGGAGCGGGAGCTCCTACGAGCAGTACTTC. The chain has TRBV5-4 and TRBJ2-7, with 8 bases aligning to TRBD2. V lost 4 bases and J lost 0; bases outside the gene matches: 3. The CDR3 has 14 residues. Germline CDR1 reads SGHNT; CDR2 reads YYREEE (reference sequence). The full variable domain, with the rest looked up from reference TRBV5-4 and TRBJ2-7, is ETGVTQSPTHLIKTRGQQVTLRCSSQSGHNTVSWYQQALGQGPQFIFQYYREEENGRGNFPPRFSGLQFPNYSSELNVNALELDDSALYLCASSRSGSSYEQYFGPGTRLTVT.

This rearrangement joins TRBV28 to TRBJ2-7; 9 nucleotides agree with TRBD1. V was clipped by 6 bases and J by 6 bases; unmatched bases: 6. Looked up from germline, CDR1 is MDHEN and CDR2 is SYDVKM. There are 13 residues in the CDR3. The CDR3 loop reads CASRLGQGLEQYF. The CDR3 DNA reads as TGTGCCAGCAGGTTGGGACAGGGTCTCGAGCAGTACTTC. Complete variable domain (other parts from reference TRBV28 and TRBJ2-7): DVKVTQSSRYLVKRTGEKVFLECVQDMDHENMFWYRQDPGLGLRLIYFSYDVKMKEKGDIPEGYSVSREKKERFSLILESASTNQTSMYLCASRLGQGLEQYFGPGTRLTVT.

The J gene is TRBJ2-5, the V gene TRBV19, with 7 bases aligning to TRBD2. The trim removed 4 bases at V and 4 bases at J, leaving 3 bases unmatched. The germline V gene has CDR1 LNHDA and CDR2 SQIVND (reference sequence). The CDR3 is 13 amino acids. CDR3 sequence reads: CASSRGGTETQYF. As DNA, the CDR3 is TGTGCCAGTAGTAGGGGAGGGACAGAGACCCAGTACTTC. The whole variable domain, filled in from reference TRBV19 and TRBJ2-5, reads DGGITQSPKYLFRKEGQNVTLSCEQNLNHDAMYWYRQDPGQGLRLIYYSQIVNDFQKGDIAEGYSVSREKKESFPLTVTSAQKNPTAFYLCASSRGGTETQYFGPGTRLLVL.

The chain combines TRBV6-5 with TRBJ1-3; D uncertain. Trimming cost V 4 bases and J 0 bases, with 4 bases left between them. The CDR3 length is 13 residues. Germline assignment: CDR1 MNHEY and CDR2 SVGAGI. The CDR3 DNA reads TGTGCCAGCAGTTTGGCCTCTGGAAACACCATATATTTT. This encodes CASSLASGNTIYF.

This sequence joins TRBV6-1 and TRBJ2-7; 8 bases line up with TRBD2. The CDR3 runs 15 residues. After removal of 7 bases from V and 6 bases from J, the junction contained 14 bases not matched to a gene. Germline lookup yields CDR1 MNHNS and CDR2 SASEGT. CDR3 in DNA: TGTGCCAGCACCCCCTCGGGGGGGGCCGGCACCGAGCAGTACTTC. Translation: CASTPSGGAGTEQYF.

V gene TRBV5-1 combines with J gene TRBJ1-3; D not certain. Trimming stripped 1 base from V and 2 bases from J, with 10 bases between. The CDR3 covers 15 residues. Germline CDR1 is SGHRS and CDR2 is YFSETQ. The CDR3 coding sequence is TGCGCCAGCAGCTTGATGGAGGCGGCTGGAAACACCATATATTTT. It codes for CASSLMEAAGNTIYF.

The chain employs TRBV19 and TRBJ1-5; D is undetermined. There are 12 residues in the CDR3. V was pared by 7 bases and J by 4 bases, with 8 bases between. Germline CDR1 LNHDA, CDR2 SQIVND (reference sequence). CDR3 in amino acids: CASTLGNQPQHF. CDR3 bases: TGTGCCAGTACCTTAGGGAATCAGCCCCAGCATTTT. Complete variable domain (other parts from reference TRBV19 and TRBJ1-5): DGGITQSPKYLFRKEGQNVTLSCEQNLNHDAMYWYRQDPGQGLRLIYYSQIVNDFQKGDIAEGYSVSREKKESFPLTVTSAQKNPTAFYLCASTLGNQPQHFGDGTRLSIL.

The rearrangement joins TRBV6-1 to TRBJ1-1; 9 bases align to TRBD1. The germline V gene encodes CDR1 MNHNS and CDR2 SASEGT. V lost 8 bases to trimming and J lost 7 bases; unmatched junction nucleotides: 8. This CDR3 comprises 13 residues. This chain's CDR3 is CASATGGRSEAFF. For the CDR3, the DNA is TGTGCCAGCGCGACAGGGGGTAGGAGTGAAGCTTTCTTT.

This rearrangement joins TRBV5-4 to TRBJ1-2; 8 bases align to TRBD1. The CDR3 spans 15 residues. CDR1 is SGHNT and CDR2 is YYREEE in the germline V gene (reference sequence). The J segment lost 6 bases and the V segment lost 5 bases, leaving 12 bases of the junction unmatched. CDR3 sequence (DNA): TGTGCCAGCAGAGTTCAGGGGGCGCGGGGTCATGGCTACACCTTC. It specifies CASRVQGARGHGYTF.

CDR3 sequence (DNA): TGTGCCAGTAGGGCTCGGGGCGCCAAAAACATTCAGTACTTC. Residues: CASRARGAKNIQYF. This rearrangement joins TRBV19 to TRBJ2-4; perhaps D is TRBD1 or TRBD2 (5 bases each). The CDR3 length is 14 residues. Germline V CDR1 and CDR2: LNHDA, SQIVND (reference sequence). V gave up 6 bases and J gave up 1 base, with 10 bases separating them.

The sample holds a few counts of this clone. The chain uses TRBV2 and TRBJ1-1; D gene uncertain. The CDR3 is 13 amino acids. CDR1 and CDR2 from the germline V gene are SNHLY and FYNNEI. V was cut by 11 bases and J by 1 base, with 14 bases left in between. The CDR3 loop is CASRTRENTEAFF. The DNA for the CDR3 is TGTGCCTCCAGGACGCGAGAGAACACTGAAGCTTTCTTT. Full variable domain (remainder filled in from reference TRBV2 and TRBJ1-1): EPEVTQTPSHQVTQMGQEVILRCVPISNHLYFYWYRQILGQKVEFLVSFYNNEISEKSEIFDDQFSVERPDGSNFTLKIRSTKLEDSAMYFCASRTRENTEAFFGQGTRLTVV.

The chain recombines TRBV28 with TRBJ2-3; D unresolved. The length of the CDR3 is 14 residues. Germline assignment: CDR1 MDHEN and CDR2 SYDVKM. V was shortened by 2 bases and J by 0 bases, with 6 bases between the two germline ends. For the CDR3, the DNA is TGTGCCAGCAGTTTAAGGGCGAGCACAGATACGCAGTATTTT. It translates to CASSLRASTDTQYF.

This clone appeared a few times. V and J are TRBV2 and TRBJ2-1; D perhaps matches TRBD1 (7 bases). Germline V gives CDR1 SNHLY, CDR2 FYNNEI. Trimming pared 6 bases from V and 5 bases from J, leaving 11 bases between. CDR3 size: 13 residues. The CDR3 nucleotides read TGTGCCAGCAGGCGGGACAGCAACAATGAGCAGTTCTTC. As protein: CASRRDSNNEQFF.

The chain links TRBV4-2 to TRBJ2-1; D perhaps matches TRBD1 (5 bases). There are 14 residues in the CDR3. V was cut by 3 bases and J by 6 bases, with 12 bases left in between. CDR1 is LGHNA, CDR2 YNFKEQ, per germline. CDR3 region: CASSHYGARNEQFF. For the CDR3, the DNA is TGTGCCAGCAGCCATTATGGGGCCCGCAATGAGCAGTTCTTC.

The J gene is TRBJ2-5, the V gene TRBV5-1, with D unclear. Germline loops: CDR1 SGHRS, CDR2 YFSETQ. Trimming pared 1 base from V and 1 base from J, leaving 8 bases between. The CDR3 loop spans 14 amino acids. The CDR3 sequence is CASSLSNSQETQYF. The CDR3 DNA follows: TGCGCCAGCAGCTTGTCGAACAGCCAAGAGACCCAGTACTTC.

The V call is TRBV19, the J call TRBJ2-1, with 12 bases that match TRBD1. Per germline, CDR1 LNHDA and CDR2 SQIVND (reference sequence). The CDR3 extends over 14 amino acids. Trimming removed 5 bases from V and 7 bases from J; junction bases left unmatched: 3. The CDR3 sequence is CASSGDRGLNEQFF. In DNA, the CDR3 is TGTGCCAGTAGTGGGGACAGGGGGCTTAATGAGCAGTTCTTC.